One sample yielded the 7 T cell receptor beta chains listed below, sequenced in a study of blood T cell repertoires in COVID-19. Assay used: immunoSEQ multiplex PCR; TCRdb lists only in-frame clones, some missing. The table records over 130,000 clones, around 90% of them present only once. Sequencing input: peripheral blood. The receptors shown here come from a human donor with COVID-19, enrolled during active disease. The donor label of this sample is uncertain.

V usage is TRBV7-2 and J usage is TRBJ1-6, with unresolved D. In germline, CDR1 is SGHTA, CDR2 FQGNSA. V lost 1 base, J lost 6 bases, and 7 bases lay in between. This CDR3 is 14 amino acids long. The CDR3 nucleotides are TGTGCCAGCAGCTTAGGCTATATTAATTCACCCCTCCACTTT. Its translation: CASSLGYINSPLHF.

The rearrangement links TRBV6-6 to TRBJ1-2; a possible D gene is TRBD1 (6 bases). The CDR3 is 13 residues long. Germline values: CDR1 MNHNY, CDR2 SVGAGI (reference sequence). The V and J ends lost 2 bases and 4 bases respectively, with 8 bases between them. CDR3 bases: TGTGCCAGCAGTTACCCGGACAGCTATGGCTACACCTTC. It encodes CASSYPDSYGYTF.

The chain couples TRBV18 to TRBJ2-1, with a weak D call TRBD2 (6 bases). The CDR3 is 15 residues long. Trimming cost V 2 bases and J 3 bases, with 11 bases left between them. Looked up from germline, CDR1 is KGHSH and CDR2 is LQKENI. CDR3 in amino acids: CASSPSTGDYNEQFF. In DNA form, the CDR3 reads TGTGCCAGCTCACCAAGCACGGGAGACTACAATGAGCAGTTCTTC.

This clone was counted a few times. This rearrangement joins TRBV2 to TRBJ1-2; 8 nucleotides line up with TRBD1. V shed 4 bases and J 11 bases; nucleotides not matched to a gene: 12. Germline V gene sequence: CDR1 SNHLY, CDR2 FYNNEI. The CDR3 has 14 residues. The CDR3 DNA is TGTGCCAGCAGTGGAGGGACAGGAGGGACACCGTACACCTTC. Its protein is CASSGGTGGTPYTF.

V and J are TRBV18 and TRBJ2-7; 8 bases match TRBD1. V dropped 3 bases and J dropped 5; count of bases not matched to a gene: 15. CDR3 length equals 17 residues. Germline V lookup: CDR1 KGHSH, CDR2 LQKENI. CDR3 protein: CASSPPNLPGQVDEQYF. The CDR3 DNA is TGTGCCAGCTCACCTCCAAACCTCCCGGGACAGGTAGACGAGCAGTACTTC.

This chain links TRBV24-1 with TRBJ1-2; 10 bases map to TRBD1. The CDR3 contains 16 residues. The J segment lost 4 bases and the V segment lost 5 bases, leaving 9 bases of the junction unmatched. Germline assignment: CDR1 KGHDR and CDR2 SFDVKD. The CDR3 is CATSASDRGFPYGYTF. CDR3 coding DNA: TGTGCCACCAGTGCTTCGGACAGGGGGTTTCCCTATGGCTACACCTTC.

The chain links TRBV5-1 to TRBJ2-1; 8 positions agree with TRBD1. The germline gives CDR1 SGHRS, CDR2 YFSETQ. The CDR3 has 17 amino acids. The ends lost 2 bases at V and 4 bases at J; junction bases unmatched: 11. CDR3 nucleotide sequence: TGCGCCAGCAGCTTAAATCAGGGGGCAGGTTGGTACAATGAGCAGTTCTTC. It yields the protein CASSLNQGAGWYNEQFF.